This entry lists 15 T cell receptor beta chains sequenced from one sample in a study of PD-1 blockade in classical Hodgkin lymphoma. Some clones are missing from TCRdb's copy, which holds only in-frame ones; the method was immunoSEQ multiplex PCR. The sample contains tens of thousands of clones, 78% of which appear only once. Described time point: cycle 4 day 1 (C4D1), after less than 7 weeks of nivolumab. With no exception, relapse followed autologous stem cell transplantation in all patients, and brentuximab vedotin exposure varied. The sequencing used peripheral blood mononuclear cells (PBMCs), collected before the fourth cycle of nivolumab. Receptors were obtained from a human donor with classical Hodgkin lymphoma.

The rearrangement joins TRBV29-1 to TRBJ2-7; 8 positions match TRBD2. V shed 5 bases, J shed 2 bases, and the junction held 8 bases outside the gene matches. Germline V gene data show CDR1 as SQVTM and CDR2 as ANQGSEA. This CDR3 spans 14 amino acids. DNA for the CDR3: TGCAGCGTTCAGCGGGGGCAGGGGACCTACGAGCAGTACTTC. It is translated as CSVQRGQGTYEQYF.

The chain joins TRBV6-5 to TRBJ1-1; TRBD1 matches at 7 bases. Germline loops: CDR1 MNHEY, CDR2 SVGAGI. J was trimmed by 9 bases and V by 5 bases; bases with no gene match: 9. This CDR3 has 13 residues. CDR3 loop: CASSLDRAGKAFF. Written as DNA, the CDR3 is TGTGCCAGCAGTCTCGACAGGGCCGGAAAAGCTTTCTTT.

The chain carries TRBV5-1 and TRBJ2-2; D may be TRBD2 (7 bases). Trimming removed 0 bases at V and 4 bases at J, with 13 bases between. Looked up from germline, CDR1 is SGHRS and CDR2 is YFSETQ. The CDR3 consists of 16 residues. CDR3 sequence: CASSLVGGLSTGELFF. CDR3 coding DNA: TGCGCCAGCAGCTTGGTGGGGGGGCTGAGCACCGGGGAGCTGTTTTTT.

The genes are TRBV4-3 and TRBJ2-1, with D possibly being TRBD2 (6 bases). The CDR3 sequence is 17 residues long. V lost 0 bases, J lost 1 base, and 13 bases lay in between. Per the germline V gene, CDR1 is LGHNA and CDR2 is YSLEER. CDR3 DNA sequence: TGCGCCAGCAGCCAAGAACTAGCCGGGAAGTCCTACAATGAGCAGTTCTTC. Residues: CASSQELAGKSYNEQFF.

V is TRBV19 and J is TRBJ2-3; 8 nucleotides line up with TRBD2. The CDR3 has 14 residues. The junction had 3 bases not matched to a gene; V was cut back by 3 bases and J by 4 bases. Germline CDR1 reads LNHDA; CDR2 reads SQIVND (reference sequence). The CDR3 protein is CASSMAGGPDTQYF. In DNA, the CDR3 is TGTGCCAGTAGTATGGCGGGGGGCCCAGATACGCAGTATTTT.

This clone was seen a few times. V is TRBV7-2 and J is TRBJ1-3, with TRBD1 matching 10 bases. The CDR3 covers 17 residues. The V and J ends lost 1 base and 2 bases, in that order; junction bases with no gene match: 5. The germline gives CDR1 SGHTA, CDR2 FQGNSA. The CDR3 DNA reads as TGTGCCAGCAGCTTAGGCGTGACAGGGGGCGCTGGAAACACCATATATTTT. This sequence encodes CASSLGVTGGAGNTIYF.

The chain carries TRBV13 and TRBJ2-3, with TRBD2 identical over 7 bases. Germline CDR1 and CDR2: PRHDT and FYEKMQ (reference sequence). This CDR3 is 18 amino acids long. V shed 4 bases and J 1 base; nucleotides not matched to a gene: 14. The CDR3 region has the DNA TGTGCCAGCAGCTCCCTCTCGGCGGGAGAATGGGGCACAGATACGCAGTATTTT. Translated: CASSSLSAGEWGTDTQYF.

The V call is TRBV19, the J call TRBJ2-2; unclear D gene. Trimming took off 2 bases at V and 6 bases at J, with 7 bases between the two ends. The germline gives CDR1 LNHDA, CDR2 SQIVND (reference sequence). The CDR3 length is 13 residues. The CDR3 DNA is TGTGCCAGTAGTATAAGGCTGGCCGGGGAGCTGTTTTTT. Amino acid sequence: CASSIRLAGELFF. Full variable domain (missing parts from reference TRBV19 and TRBJ2-2): DGGITQSPKYLFRKEGQNVTLSCEQNLNHDAMYWYRQDPGQGLRLIYYSQIVNDFQKGDIAEGYSVSREKKESFPLTVTSAQKNPTAFYLCASSIRLAGELFFGEGSRLTVL.

This chain links TRBV5-4 with TRBJ2-4, with D perhaps TRBD2 (5 bases). The CDR3 loop spans 18 amino acids. The germline V gene has CDR1 SGHNT and CDR2 YYREEE (reference sequence). Trimming removed 3 bases from V and 1 base from J, with 20 bases in between. CDR3 nucleotide sequence: TGTGCCAGCAGCTCACCGGCCCTATCGAGAGGGGCCAAAAACATTCAGTACTTC. As protein: CASSSPALSRGAKNIQYF.

This chain connects TRBV6-1 to TRBJ2-5; 9 bases are a match to TRBD2. Germline lookup yields CDR1 MNHNS and CDR2 SASEGT. The CDR3 contains 16 residues. V lost 0 bases, J lost 6 bases, and 8 bases stayed unmatched. In DNA form, the CDR3 reads TGTGCCAGCAGTGAAGCGCGCCCTAGCGGGATCAAGACCCAGTACTTC. As protein: CASSEARPSGIKTQYF.

V usage is TRBV5-1 and J usage is TRBJ1-2; no clear D. Germline V lookup: CDR1 SGHRS, CDR2 YFSETQ. The CDR3 spans 12 residues. The V and J ends lost 4 bases and 7 bases respectively, with 11 bases between them. The chain's CDR3 is CASSPADSGYTF. CDR3 DNA sequence: TGCGCCAGCAGCCCGGCTGACTCTGGCTACACCTTC.

The chain carries TRBV7-9 and TRBJ1-5, with 8 bases lining up with TRBD1. This CDR3 contains 15 residues. The V gene end was trimmed by 4 bases and the J gene end by 4 bases; junction bases not matched to a gene: 6. The germline CDR1 and CDR2 sequences are SEHNR and FQNEAQ (reference sequence). CDR3 DNA: TGTGCCAGCAGCTCCGCGGACAGGGCGAATCAGCCCCAGCATTTT. Translation gives CASSSADRANQPQHF.

The table lists this clone with a count of one. V is TRBV21-1 and J is TRBJ2-7; TRBD2 was called by the table and not checked on the DNA. TRBV21-1 is termed a pseudogene. This CDR3 has 17 amino acids. The DNA for the CDR3 is TGTGCCAGCAGCTACGTGGAGATTCCACCTTATGCCTACGAGCAGTACTTC. Protein: CASSYVEIPPYAYEQYF.

This clone was detected a few times. This chain connects TRBV12-5 to TRBJ2-1; tentative D call: TRBD1 (5 bases). This CDR3 contains 13 residues. Germline loops: CDR1 LGHNT, CDR2 FRNRAP. Trimming removed 6 bases at V and 1 base at J, with 7 bases between. This chain's CDR3 is CASGPGSYNEQFF. The DNA of the CDR3 is TGTGCTAGTGGGCCAGGGTCCTACAATGAGCAGTTCTTC.

This clone turned up a few times. This chain links TRBV10-3 with TRBJ2-5; D uncertain. Germline CDR1 and CDR2: ENHRY and SYGVKD. The CDR3 contains 15 residues. The V end lost 6 bases, the J end lost 3 bases, and 17 bases lay between the germline ends. The CDR3 nucleotides are TGTGCCATCAGCGCTGGACCTATTACGAAAGAGACCCAGTACTTC. This sequence encodes CAISAGPITKETQYF.